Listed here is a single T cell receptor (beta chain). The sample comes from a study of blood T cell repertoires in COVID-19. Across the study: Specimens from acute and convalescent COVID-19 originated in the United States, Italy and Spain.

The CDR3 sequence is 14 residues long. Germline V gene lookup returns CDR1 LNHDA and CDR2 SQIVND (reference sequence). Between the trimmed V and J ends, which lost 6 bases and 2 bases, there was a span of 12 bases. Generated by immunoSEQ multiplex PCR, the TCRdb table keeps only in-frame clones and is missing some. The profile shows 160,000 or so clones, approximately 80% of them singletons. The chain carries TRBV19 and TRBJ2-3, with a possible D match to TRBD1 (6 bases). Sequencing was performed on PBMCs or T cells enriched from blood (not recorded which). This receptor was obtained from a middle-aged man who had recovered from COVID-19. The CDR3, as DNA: TGTGCCAGTAGCCCCGGACAGTTCACAGATACGCAGTATTTT. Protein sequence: CASSPGQFTDTQYF. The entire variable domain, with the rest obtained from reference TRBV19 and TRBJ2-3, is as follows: DGGITQSPKYLFRKEGQNVTLSCEQNLNHDAMYWYRQDPGQGLRLIYYSQIVNDFQKGDIAEGYSVSREKKESFPLTVTSAQKNPTAFYLCASSPGQFTDTQYFGPGTRLTVL.